These 9 T cell receptor beta chains originate from one sample sequenced in a study of shared clonotypes between healthy human individuals. This table comes from immunoSEQ multiplex PCR, and its TCRdb copy is limited to in-frame clones, with some not included. This repertoire shows about 1,900,000 clones, less than 95% found once; its top ten account for around 1.2%. Selected positively for CCR7 and CD45RO-negative, naive CD8 cells excluded terminally differentiated effector memory CD45RA+ cells. Sequences were obtained from naive CD8+ T cells sorted from blood. The origin of the receptors is a man aged 18 to 30 in good health.

J is TRBJ1-1 and V is TRBV7-9, with 7 bases lining up with TRBD1. The junction had 13 bases not matched to a gene; V was cut back by 5 bases and J by 1 base. CDR3 size: 17 residues. The germline V gene has CDR1 SEHNR and CDR2 FQNEAQ (reference sequence). CDR3 protein: CASSPTEPYRGNTEAFF. The CDR3 nucleotides read TGTGCCAGCAGCCCTACAGAACCTTACAGGGGGAACACTGAAGCTTTCTTT. Looking up the rest from reference TRBV7-9 and TRBJ1-1 gives the full variable domain: DTGVSQNPRHKITKRGQNVTFRCDPISEHNRLYWYRQTLGQGPEFLTYFQNEAQLEKSRLLSDRFSAERPKGSFSTLEIQRTEQGDSAMYLCASSPTEPYRGNTEAFFGQGTRLTVV.

The J gene is TRBJ2-7, the V gene TRBV27; 9 bases fit TRBD2. V shed 4 bases and J 2 bases; nucleotides not matched to a gene: 9. Germline V gene lookup returns CDR1 MNHEY and CDR2 SMNVEV (reference sequence). The CDR3 runs to 16 residues. The CDR3 loop is CASSSPTSGSPYEQYF. The CDR3 coding sequence is TGTGCCAGCAGTTCCCCGACTAGCGGTTCCCCCTACGAGCAGTACTTC.

This CDR3 reads CASSLAGSMAYEQFF. CDR3 in DNA: TGTGCCAGCAGCTTAGCCGGGAGTATGGCTTATGAGCAGTTCTTC. This sequence joins TRBV11-2 and TRBJ2-1, with D tentatively TRBD2 (6 bases). The CDR3 extends over 15 amino acids. V gave up 1 base and J gave up 8 bases, with 15 bases separating them. The germline gives CDR1 SGHAT, CDR2 FQNNGV.

V is TRBV7-9 and J is TRBJ1-1; no definite D call. CDR1 is SEHNR, CDR2 FQNEAQ, per germline (reference sequence). The CDR3 consists of 14 residues. Trimming cost V 1 base and J 5 bases, with 11 bases left between them. The CDR3 coding sequence is TGTGCCAGCAGCTTAGGGGGAGGGAAGACTGAAGCTTTCTTT. It yields the protein CASSLGGGKTEAFF. Full variable domain (remainder filled in from reference TRBV7-9 and TRBJ1-1): DTGVSQNPRHKITKRGQNVTFRCDPISEHNRLYWYRQTLGQGPEFLTYFQNEAQLEKSRLLSDRFSAERPKGSFSTLEIQRTEQGDSAMYLCASSLGGGKTEAFFGQGTRLTVV.

The CDR3 sequence is CASSLYGSNTGELFF. The CDR3 DNA sequence: TGCGCCAGCAGCTTGTACGGATCGAACACCGGGGAGCTGTTTTTT. The V call is TRBV5-1, the J call TRBJ2-2; D is unclear. Trimming removed 1 base at V and 0 bases at J, with 7 bases between. CDR3 length equals 15 residues. Germline assignment: CDR1 SGHRS and CDR2 YFSETQ.

CDR3 residues: CASSDSSAEAFF. CDR3 coding DNA: TGTGCCAGCAGCGATAGTTCGGCTGAAGCTTTCTTT. V usage is TRBV7-9 and J usage is TRBJ1-1; no definite D call. The V gene lost 5 bases and the J gene lost 6 bases, with 10 bases spanning the gap. The CDR3 has 12 amino acids. Germline loops: CDR1 SEHNR, CDR2 FQNEAQ (reference sequence).

The rearrangement uses TRBV7-9 and TRBJ1-3; 8 positions agree with TRBD1. From germline, CDR1 is SEHNR and CDR2 FQNEAQ (reference sequence). Trimming took 4 bases from V and 4 from J; bases not matched to a gene: 3. This CDR3 contains 14 residues. DNA of the CDR3: TGTGCCAGCAGCTCCTGGACAGGGGGAAACACCATATATTTT. Translating it yields CASSSWTGGNTIYF. Full variable domain (outside the CDR3, taken from reference TRBV7-9 and TRBJ1-3): DTGVSQNPRHKITKRGQNVTFRCDPISEHNRLYWYRQTLGQGPEFLTYFQNEAQLEKSRLLSDRFSAERPKGSFSTLEIQRTEQGDSAMYLCASSSWTGGNTIYFGEGSWLTVV.

The chain has TRBV4-3 and TRBJ1-2; D is unresolved. Germline assignment: CDR1 LGHNA and CDR2 YSLEER. V was trimmed by 1 base and J by 0 bases, leaving 12 bases between them. The CDR3 sequence is 16 residues long. Written as DNA, the CDR3 is TGCGCCAGCAGCCAAGTCATACCGGGATCTAACTATGGCTACACCTTC. Its protein is CASSQVIPGSNYGYTF.

The J gene is TRBJ1-1, the V gene TRBV6-1; D perhaps matches TRBD1 (5 bases). The length of the CDR3 is 15 residues. Trimming took 6 bases from V and 0 from J, leaving 14 bases between them. From germline, CDR1 is MNHNS and CDR2 SASEGT. CDR3 coding DNA: TGTGCCAGCAGGGGGACGGATAGAATGAACACTGAAGCTTTCTTT. Amino acids: CASRGTDRMNTEAFF.